A single sample gave rise to the 29 T cell receptor beta chains below, sequenced in a study of CD8 T cells in ankylosing spondylitis. Study results and caveats: A TCR beta motif made of under 10 highly homologous variants seemed typical of ankylosing spondylitis blood.

These receptors' targets are unknown. TCRdb fed the 5' RACE reads into MiXCR, producing one record per CDR3 protein. Of hundreds of thousands of distinct CDR3 sequences listed, 12% are singletons. Source material: blood, either unsorted or a sorted T cell fraction (not recorded which). These receptor sequences come from a male donor with ankylosing spondylitis.

V is TRBV29-1 and J is TRBJ2-3, with no clear D. This CDR3 region has 14 residues. Germline CDR1 is SQVTM and CDR2 is ANQGSEA. V gave up 3 bases and J gave up 0 bases, with 10 bases separating them. The CDR3 loop is CSVEWTASTDTQYF. Here the CDR3 DNA reads TGCAGCGTTGAGTGGACCGCGAGCACAGATACGCAGTATTTT.

This chain connects TRBV20-1 to TRBJ1-1, with 8 bases that match TRBD1. With 4 bases clipped from V and 6 bases from J, the junction kept 13 bases outside the gene matches. The germline CDR1 and CDR2 sequences are DFQATT and SNEGSKA (reference sequence). The CDR3 is made up of 15 amino acids. The CDR3 DNA reads as TGCAGTGCTAACGGGGCGCAGGGGGCGCTCCCTGAAGCTTTCTTT. It yields the protein CSANGAQGALPEAFF.

This clonotype was observed at least ten times. The V and J genes are TRBV20-1 and TRBJ2-1, with TRBD1 matching over 9 bases. This CDR3 comprises 15 residues. After removal of 6 bases from V and 7 bases from J, the junction contained 13 bases not matched to a gene. Germline V gives CDR1 DFQATT, CDR2 SNEGSKA (reference sequence). This CDR3 is CSAEGRGQGANEQFF. As DNA, the CDR3 is TGCAGTGCGGAGGGGAGGGGACAGGGTGCAAATGAGCAGTTCTTC.

This chain joins TRBV5-1 and TRBJ1-1, with a weak D call TRBD1 (5 bases). Germline V CDR1 and CDR2: SGHRS, YFSETQ. V was trimmed by 5 bases and J by 1 base, leaving 15 bases between them. This CDR3 has 15 amino acids. The chain's CDR3 is CASSSARVENTEAFF. CDR3 nucleotides: TGCGCCAGCAGTTCGGCCAGGGTGGAGAACACTGAAGCTTTCTTT.

This clonotype appeared a few times. The chain carries TRBV10-3 and TRBJ1-1; TRBD1 matches at 7 bases. CDR3 length: 14 residues. Looked up from germline, CDR1 is ENHRY and CDR2 is SYGVKD. Losses at the gene ends were 6 bases for V and 0 bases for J; bases not matched to a gene: 4. Here the CDR3 DNA reads TGTGCCATCAGGGGGACAGTCATGAACACTGAAGCTTTCTTT. This sequence encodes CAIRGTVMNTEAFF.

This clonotype showed up many times. V gene TRBV20-1 combines with J gene TRBJ2-5, with D perhaps assigned TRBD1 or TRBD2 (5 bases each). Germline CDR1 and CDR2: DFQATT and SNEGSKA (reference sequence). V dropped 5 bases and J dropped 3 bases, with 13 bases sitting between them. The CDR3 runs to 13 residues. The CDR3 DNA sequence: TGCAGTGCTCGCCGGGACCAAGAAGAGACCCAGTACTTC. It encodes CSARRDQEETQYF.

V usage is TRBV6-2 or TRBV6-3 and J usage is TRBJ1-1; a possible D gene is TRBD1 (6 bases). The CDR3 has 14 amino acids. V was cut by 6 bases and J by 2 bases, with 13 bases left in between. In germline, CDR1 is MNHEY, CDR2 SVGEGT. CDR3 in DNA: TGTGCCAGCAGCCTACAGGGTTACAACACTGAAGCTTTCTTT. Translating gives CASSLQGYNTEAFF.

This clonotype was detected ten times or more. The genes are TRBV29-1 and TRBJ1-3; D is perhaps TRBD1 (5 bases). CDR3 length: 12 residues. The V gene's germline CDR1 is SQVTM and CDR2 ANQGSEA. Trimming cost V 4 bases and J 3 bases, with 7 bases left between them. This chain's CDR3 is CSVGDGGNTIYF. The DNA for the CDR3 is TGCAGCGTTGGGGACGGTGGAAACACCATATATTTT.

The genes are TRBV4-2 and TRBJ2-5; the match to TRBD2 covers 13 bases. CDR3 length: 19 residues. Germline V CDR1 and CDR2: LGHNA, YNFKEQ. Trimming cost V 2 bases and J 5 bases; bases outside gene matches: 14. The CDR3 protein is CASSQYGELAGGEGETQYF. The CDR3 bases are TGTGCCAGCAGCCAATATGGGGAACTAGCGGGAGGGGAAGGGGAGACCCAGTACTTC.

The J gene is TRBJ1-5, the V gene TRBV24-1; the D gene is possibly TRBD1 (5 bases). The CDR3 is made up of 14 amino acids. Trimming stripped 6 bases from V and 4 bases from J, with 12 bases between. Germline V gene data show CDR1 as KGHDR and CDR2 as SFDVKD. The CDR3 nucleotides read TGTGCCACCAGTTCAGAACAGGCTAATCAGCCCCAGCATTTT. This translates into CATSSEQANQPQHF.

This clonotype was picked up a small number of times. This chain uses TRBV7-2 with TRBJ2-7; TRBD1 might be the D (5 bases). CDR3 length: 14 amino acids. V lost 3 bases, J lost 3 bases, and 12 bases lay in between. Germline CDR1 reads SGHTA; CDR2 reads FQGNSA. CDR3 region: CASSFEAGNYEQYF. The CDR3 DNA is TGTGCCAGCAGCTTCGAGGCAGGGAACTACGAGCAGTACTTC.

The rearrangement joins TRBV20-1 to TRBJ2-1; the D gene is possibly TRBD2 (5 bases). The CDR3 loop spans 17 amino acids. Trimming took 2 bases from V and 4 from J, leaving 21 bases between them. Germline V lookup: CDR1 DFQATT, CDR2 SNEGSKA (reference sequence). The CDR3, as DNA: TGCAGTGCTAGACGAGGAGGCGGAGCGGCGGTTTACAATGAGCAGTTCTTC. Its protein is CSARRGGGAAVYNEQFF.

This CDR3 is CASSSRDRESTDTQYF. CDR3 coding DNA: TGTGCCAGCAGTTCCAGGGACAGGGAGAGCACAGATACGCAGTATTTT. J is TRBJ2-3 and V is TRBV6-2 or TRBV6-3; 9 bases are shared with TRBD1. J was trimmed by 0 bases and V by 4 bases; bases with no gene match: 5. This CDR3 is 16 amino acids long. Germline CDR1 reads MNHEY; CDR2 reads SVGEGT.

This clonotype appeared many times. This rearrangement joins TRBV20-1 to TRBJ2-3; no clear D gene. Trimming removed 5 bases at V and 4 bases at J, with 16 bases between. The CDR3 has 14 residues. Germline CDR1 reads DFQATT; CDR2 reads SNEGSKA (reference sequence). The CDR3: CSASKRSGPDTQYF. The CDR3 DNA reads TGCAGTGCTTCGAAAAGGTCGGGCCCAGATACGCAGTATTTT.

This clonotype turned up a few times. V gene TRBV12-3 or TRBV12-4 combines with J gene TRBJ2-1; 7 bases line up with TRBD2. There are 15 residues in the CDR3. V lost 3 bases, J lost 2 bases, and 4 bases stayed unmatched. The CDR3: CASSLGGPPYNEQFF. The CDR3 DNA follows: TGTGCCAGCAGTTTGGGAGGGCCGCCCTACAATGAGCAGTTCTTC.

The chain employs TRBV7-2 and TRBJ2-7, with D perhaps being TRBD1 or TRBD2 (6 bases each). V lost 0 bases, J lost 3 bases, and 12 bases lay in between. Germline-derived CDR1 and CDR2 are SGHTA and FQGNSA. This CDR3 comprises 15 residues. The CDR3 bases are TGTGCCAGCAGCTTAGCCCGGGGGCCATACTACGAGCAGTACTTC. This gives the protein CASSLARGPYYEQYF.

This clonotype appeared a few times. The CDR3 sequence: CSASPLGRGETQYF. The CDR3 DNA is TGCAGTGCTAGCCCCCTAGGACGGGGAGAGACCCAGTACTTC. The chain employs TRBV20-1 and TRBJ2-5, with D possibly matching TRBD2 (5 bases). Germline assignment: CDR1 DFQATT and CDR2 SNEGSKA (reference sequence). This CDR3 comprises 14 residues. V shed 3 bases and J shed 4 bases, with 15 bases lying between them.

This clonotype occurred many times. The chain joins TRBV18 to TRBJ2-7; TRBD1 matches at 9 bases. The CDR3 is made up of 14 amino acids. Germline assignment: CDR1 KGHSH and CDR2 LQKENI. Trimming at V came to 1 base and at J to 3 bases, leaving 1 base not matched to a gene. In nucleotides, the CDR3 is TGTGCCAGCTCACCACTGGGACAGGGCTACGAGCAGTACTTC. This sequence encodes CASSPLGQGYEQYF. The variable domain in full, with the rest retrieved from reference TRBV18 and TRBJ2-7, is NAGVMQNPRHLVRRRGQEARLRCSPMKGHSHVYWYRQLPEEGLKFMVYLQKENIIDESGMPKERFSAEFPKEGPSILRIQQVVRGDSAAYFCASSPLGQGYEQYFGPGTRLTVT.

This clonotype was picked up a small number of times. V and J are TRBV5-5 and TRBJ2-7; 14 nucleotides agree with TRBD2. Germline CDR1 is SGHKS and CDR2 is YYEKEE (reference sequence). This CDR3 spans 16 amino acids. With 4 bases clipped from V and 4 bases from J, the junction kept 7 bases outside the gene matches. The DNA of the CDR3 is TGTGCCAGCAGCCCCGGACTAGCGGGAGGATATTACGAGCAGTACTTC. Translation: CASSPGLAGGYYEQYF.

This sequence joins TRBV20-1 and TRBJ2-5; possible D gene TRBD2, 6 bases. This CDR3 comprises 13 residues. The V end was cut by 3 bases, the J end by 2 bases, with 10 bases between. Germline V CDR1 and CDR2: DFQATT, SNEGSKA (reference sequence). CDR3 sequence reads: CSARRRGQETQYF. The DNA of the CDR3 is TGCAGTGCTAGGCGGAGGGGACAAGAGACCCAGTACTTC.

This rearrangement joins TRBV28 to TRBJ2-7; TRBD1 matches at 9 bases. This CDR3 is 14 amino acids long. The V gene end was trimmed by 8 bases and the J gene end by 6 bases; junction bases not matched to a gene: 11. Looked up from germline, CDR1 is MDHEN and CDR2 is SYDVKM. CDR3 sequence: CASLSGDRATEQYF. In DNA, the CDR3 is TGTGCCAGCCTCTCAGGGGACAGGGCCACCGAGCAGTACTTC. The variable domain in full, with the rest retrieved from reference TRBV28 and TRBJ2-7, is DVKVTQSSRYLVKRTGEKVFLECVQDMDHENMFWYRQDPGLGLRLIYFSYDVKMKEKGDIPEGYSVSREKKERFSLILESASTNQTSMYLCASLSGDRATEQYFGPGTRLTVT.

This rearrangement joins TRBV6-2 or TRBV6-3 to TRBJ1-1; TRBD1 matches at 11 bases. Trimming removed 9 bases from V and 6 bases from J; junction bases left unmatched: 6. CDR3 length equals 13 residues. Germline loops: CDR1 MNHEY, CDR2 SVGEGT. Written as DNA, the CDR3 is TGTGCCAGTCGGGACAGGGGGTCCGCTGAAGCTTTCTTT. It encodes CASRDRGSAEAFF.

This chain uses TRBV18 with TRBJ2-6; no firm D call. The V end lost 6 bases, the J end lost 0 bases, and 12 bases lay between the germline ends. Per the germline V gene, CDR1 is KGHSH and CDR2 is LQKENI. This CDR3 is 16 amino acids long. The CDR3 is CASSQDPFSGANVLTF. The DNA of the CDR3 is TGTGCCAGCTCTCAGGACCCTTTCTCTGGGGCCAACGTCCTGACTTTC.

This clonotype was recorded a few times. The CDR3 sequence is CSARPSGTTDTQYF. CDR3 bases: TGCAGTGCCAGACCTAGCGGGACAACAGATACGCAGTATTTT. The genes are TRBV20-1 and TRBJ2-3, with 9 bases fitting TRBD2. The trim removed 6 bases at V and 3 bases at J, leaving 7 bases unmatched. CDR3 size: 14 residues. Germline values: CDR1 DFQATT, CDR2 SNEGSKA (reference sequence).

This clonotype was counted only a few times. The J gene is TRBJ1-6, the V gene TRBV10-3; 7 bases are shared with TRBD1. This CDR3 has 14 amino acids. CDR1 is ENHRY, CDR2 SYGVKD, per germline. V shed 6 bases and J 5 bases; nucleotides not matched to a gene: 4. The CDR3 coding sequence is TGTGCCATCAGCCCCGACAGGGATAATTCACCCCTCCACTTT. Translation gives CAISPDRDNSPLHF.

At least ten counts were recorded for this clonotype. The genes are TRBV6-2 or TRBV6-3 and TRBJ2-2; tentatively, D is TRBD1 (5 bases). The CDR3 sequence is 16 residues long. Trimming pared 7 bases from V and 0 bases from J, leaving 15 bases between. Germline V gene lookup returns CDR1 MNHEY and CDR2 SVGEGT. CDR3 sequence reads: CASTPRQNPNTGELFF. The CDR3 DNA follows: TGTGCCAGCACCCCCCGACAGAACCCGAACACCGGGGAGCTGTTTTTT.

This clonotype was counted at least ten times. This rearrangement joins TRBV28 to TRBJ2-1; no definite D call. V dropped 2 bases and J dropped 10 bases, with 9 bases sitting between them. This CDR3 has 12 amino acids. The germline V gene has CDR1 MDHEN and CDR2 SYDVKM. CDR3 residues: CASSLGVREQFF. The CDR3 coding sequence is TGTGCCAGCAGTTTAGGGGTGCGGGAGCAGTTCTTC. The full variable domain, with the rest looked up from reference TRBV28 and TRBJ2-1, is DVKVTQSSRYLVKRTGEKVFLECVQDMDHENMFWYRQDPGLGLRLIYFSYDVKMKEKGDIPEGYSVSREKKERFSLILESASTNQTSMYLCASSLGVREQFFGPGTRLTVL.

V is TRBV4-2 and J is TRBJ1-1; tentative D call: TRBD1 (5 bases). V gave up 3 bases and J gave up 4 bases, with 12 bases separating them. The CDR3 is 14 amino acids. Germline CDR1 is LGHNA and CDR2 is YNFKEQ. This chain's CDR3 is CASSHTRDGTEAFF. Here the CDR3 DNA reads TGTGCCAGCAGCCACACCAGGGACGGCACTGAAGCTTTCTTT.

The rearrangement uses TRBV20-1 and TRBJ2-7; the match to TRBD1 covers 10 bases. This CDR3 has 17 amino acids. V lost 0 bases and J lost 2; bases outside the gene matches: 10. Germline V gene lookup returns CDR1 DFQATT and CDR2 SNEGSKA (reference sequence). This chain's CDR3 is CSARDFRRDRGAYEQYF. In DNA, the CDR3 is TGCAGTGCTAGAGATTTTCGCCGGGACAGGGGCGCCTACGAGCAGTACTTC.